The rows below give T cell receptor beta chains drawn from one sample of a study of blood T cells in healthy people across ages. TCRdb re-derived calls from the 5' RACE reads in MiXCR, one entry per CDR3 protein. Of 1.2 million to 1.5 million distinct CDR3 sequences listed, around two fifths are singletons. Material: blood. These receptors were collected from a woman younger than 35 in good health. The CDR3 runs from the conserved cysteine through the conserved F or W. The D gene is left open where the match is weak. Size is stated for part of the rows, as once, few or many counts, or as a class when the clone is expanded.

abundance,d_gene,j_gene,v_gene,CDR3aa,CDR3nt
few,TRBD2,TRBJ2-3,TRBV12-3/TRBV12-4,CASSRSGSRGTDTQYF,TGTGCCAGCAGCCGCAGCGGGAGTAGGGGCACAGATACGCAGTATTTT
NA,NA,TRBJ2-1,TRBV30,CAWSVASGTPFF,NA
NA,NA,TRBJ1-2,TRBV20-1,CSASGVGGYTF,TGCAGTGCTAGTGGGGTGGGGGGCTACACCTTC
NA,NA,TRBJ1-5,TRBV9,CASGVAPGTHQPQHF,TGTGCCAGCGGCGTAGCTCCAGGGACCCATCAGCCCCAGCATTTT
few,NA,TRBJ2-3,TRBV20-1,CSAYTGHGTDTQYF,TGCAGTGCCTACACAGGGCACGGCACAGATACGCAGTATTTT
NA,NA,TRBJ1-1,TRBV6-2/TRBV6-3,CASSAGRAEAFF,TGTGCCAGCAGTGCCGGGAGGGCTGAAGCTTTCTTT
few,NA,TRBJ2-7,TRBV20-1,CSARASAPYEQYF,TGCAGTGCTCGCGCATCCGCCCCCTACGAGCAGTACTTC
few,NA,TRBJ1-1,TRBV4-1,CASSQDEGTGTEAFF,TGCGCCAGCAGCCAAGATGAGGGGACCGGCACTGAAGCTTTCTTT
once,NA,TRBJ2-5,TRBV18,CASSPRTNAPEETQYF,TGTGCCAGCTCGCCACGGACTAATGCGCCCGAAGAGACCCAGTACTTC
NA,NA,TRBJ1-1,TRBV2,CASSGGVVDTEAFF,TGTGCCAGCAGCGGAGGGGTTGTTGACACTGAAGCTTTCTTT
few,TRBD1,TRBJ2-1,TRBV6-2/TRBV6-3,CASSRDRGKQFF,TGTGCCAGCAGCCGAGACAGGGGGAAGCAGTTCTTC
NA,NA,TRBJ2-1,TRBV5-6,CASSFRPGEQFF,TGTGCCAGCAGCTTCCGTCCGGGTGAGCAGTTCTTC
NA,TRBD1,TRBJ2-4,TRBV20-1,CSAATGGGGAKNIQYF,TGCAGTGCAGCCACAGGGGGCGGTGGGGCCAAAAACATTCAGTACTTC
few,NA,TRBJ2-1,TRBV2,CATRSRGSYNEQFF,TGTGCCACCCGGAGCAGGGGTTCCTACAATGAGCAGTTCTTC
NA,NA,TRBJ2-1,TRBV4-1,CASSRSHGVGEQFF,TGCGCCAGCAGCCGCTCCCATGGAGTAGGGGAGCAGTTCTTC
NA,NA,TRBJ1-1,TRBV20-1,CSARRGAGDTEAFF,TGCAGTGCCCGTAGGGGAGCAGGGGACACTGAAGCTTTCTTT
NA,TRBD2,TRBJ2-3,TRBV29-1,CSVEGLAGDKLYSTDTQYF,TGCAGCGTTGAAGGACTAGCGGGGGACAAACTATATAGCACAGATACGCAGTATTTT
NA,TRBD2,TRBJ2-5,TRBV14,CASSQDAGLARETQYF,TGTGCCAGCAGCCAAGATGCTGGACTAGCCCGGGAGACCCAGTACTTC
NA,NA,TRBJ1-2,TRBV6-5,CASSYQAAWNYGYTF,TGTGCCAGCAGTTACCAGGCAGCATGGAACTATGGCTACACCTTC
NA,NA,TRBJ2-7,TRBV6-5,CASRLSLTNEQYF,TGTGCCAGCAGGTTATCGTTGACCAATGAGCAGTACTTC
few,TRBD2,TRBJ2-5,TRBV4-1,CASSHTSGNEQYF,TGCGCCAGCAGCCATACTAGCGGCAATGAGCAGTACTTC
NA,NA,TRBJ1-1,TRBV5-1,CASSPGLGASGSTEAFF,TGCGCCAGCAGCCCTGGGCTGGGGGCGTCGGGTTCTACTGAAGCTTTCTTT
NA,NA,TRBJ2-2,TRBV20-1,CSARGWGVSGELFF,TGCAGTGCTAGAGGTTGGGGGGTTTCCGGGGAGCTGTTTTTT
NA,NA,TRBJ2-1,TRBV12-3/TRBV12-4,CASSRASGAIDNEQFF,TGTGCCAGCAGTAGGGCGTCGGGAGCTATCGACAATGAGCAGTTCTTC
few,NA,TRBJ1-2,TRBV7-9,CASSPSEGVGYTF,TGTGCCAGCAGCCCCTCGGAGGGGGTCGGCTACACCTTC
NA,NA,TRBJ2-1,TRBV20-1,CSASLYNEQFF,TGCAGTGCTAGTCTCTACAATGAGCAGTTCTTC
NA,NA,TRBJ1-4,TRBV20-1,CSARGVEKLFF,TGCAGTGCTAGGGGGGTTGAAAAACTGTTTTTT
NA,TRBD1,TRBJ1-6,TRBV28,CASRYPGGSYNSPLHF,TGTGCCAGCAGGTACCCAGGGGGGTCCTATAATTCACCCCTCCACTTT
NA,NA,TRBJ2-7,TRBV28,CASSLVPPSNEQYF,TGTGCCAGCAGTTTAGTTCCACCCTCAAACGAGCAGTACTTC
NA,TRBD2,TRBJ2-7,TRBV5-4,CASSLELAEYEQYF,TGTGCCAGCAGCTTGGAACTAGCGGAGTACGAGCAGTACTTC
NA,NA,TRBJ2-7,TRBV14,CASSQASTQGLREQYF,TGTGCCAGCAGCCAAGCCTCGACGCAGGGGCTGAGGGAGCAGTACTTC
NA,NA,TRBJ2-3,TRBV23-1,CASSQPGRSHTDTQYF,TGCGCCAGCAGTCAACCGGGTCGATCTCACACAGATACGCAGTATTTT
NA,NA,TRBJ2-7,TRBV29-1,CSVAGTRDHYGQYF,TGCAGCGTCGCTGGGACCCGGGACCACTACGGGCAGTACTTC
NA,NA,TRBJ2-1,TRBV13,CASSLRMNEQFF,TGTGCCAGCAGCTTACGGATGAATGAGCAGTTCTTC
few,NA,TRBJ2-2,TRBV24-1,CATSDSHYPGELFF,TGTGCCACCAGTGATAGTCACTATCCCGGGGAGCTGTTTTTT
NA,NA,TRBJ1-5,TRBV12-3/TRBV12-4,CASSSFPQPQHF,TGTGCCAGCAGCTCCTTTCCTCAGCCCCAGCATTTT
NA,NA,TRBJ2-5,TRBV12-5,CASGAQARETQYF,TGTGCTAGTGGTGCACAGGCCAGGGAGACCCAGTACTTC
NA,TRBD1,TRBJ1-1,TRBV28,CASVQGGTEAFF,TGTGCCAGCGTACAGGGGGGTACTGAAGCTTTCTTT
few,NA,TRBJ1-2,TRBV2,CASSGRASYGYTF,TGTGCCAGCAGTGGACGGGCATCGTATGGCTACACCTTC
few,NA,TRBJ1-2,TRBV20-1,CSASLGNYYGYTF,TGCAGTGCTAGTCTAGGGAATTACTATGGCTACACCTTC
NA,TRBD2,TRBJ2-3,TRBV20-1,CSAPTPGLVGGRTRDTQYF,TGCAGTGCGCCTACGCCGGGACTAGTGGGGGGACGGACCAGAGATACGCAGTATTTT
many,TRBD2,TRBJ2-7,TRBV27,CASSGRTSYEQYF,TGTGCCAGCAGCGGGAGGACTTCCTACGAGCAGTACTTC